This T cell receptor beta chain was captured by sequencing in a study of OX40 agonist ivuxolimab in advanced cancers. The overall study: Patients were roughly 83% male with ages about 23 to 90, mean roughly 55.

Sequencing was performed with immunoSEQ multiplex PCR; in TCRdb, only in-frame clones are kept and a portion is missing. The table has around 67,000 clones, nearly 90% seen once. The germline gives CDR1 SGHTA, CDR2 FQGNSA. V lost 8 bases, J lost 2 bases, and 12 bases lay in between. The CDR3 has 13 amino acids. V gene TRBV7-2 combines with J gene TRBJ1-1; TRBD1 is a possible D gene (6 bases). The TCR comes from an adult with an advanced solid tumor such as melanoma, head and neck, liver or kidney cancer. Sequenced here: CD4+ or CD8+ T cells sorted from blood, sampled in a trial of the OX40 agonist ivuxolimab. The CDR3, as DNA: TGTGCCAGCGGGATGGACAGTAACACTGAAGCTTTCTTT. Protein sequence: CASGMDSNTEAFF.